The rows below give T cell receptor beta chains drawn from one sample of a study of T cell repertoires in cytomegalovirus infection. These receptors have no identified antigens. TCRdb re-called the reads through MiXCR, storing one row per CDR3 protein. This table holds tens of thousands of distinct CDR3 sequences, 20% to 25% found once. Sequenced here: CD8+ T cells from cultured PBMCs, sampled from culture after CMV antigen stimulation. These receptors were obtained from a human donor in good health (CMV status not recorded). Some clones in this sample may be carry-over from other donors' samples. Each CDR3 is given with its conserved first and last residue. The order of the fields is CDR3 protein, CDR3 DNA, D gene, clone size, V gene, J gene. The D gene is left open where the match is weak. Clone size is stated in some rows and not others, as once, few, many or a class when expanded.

CAISEFRGESDEKLFF	TGTGCCATCAGTGAGTTTCGGGGGGAGTCAGATGAAAAACTGTTTTTT	NA	few	TRBV10-3	TRBJ1-4
CASSFSVSYEQYF	TGTGCCAGCAGCTTTTCAGTTTCCTACGAGCAGTACTTC	NA	NA	TRBV7-8	TRBJ2-7
CASNTGTGPEQYF	TGTGCCAGCAATACCGGGACAGGGCCCGAGCAGTACTTC	TRBD1	few	TRBV2	TRBJ2-7
CASSYLVRSEQFF	TGTGCCAGCAGTTACCTTGTAAGAAGTGAGCAGTTCTTC	NA	NA	TRBV6-6	TRBJ2-1
CASSHLNGAALHF	TGCGCCAGCAGCCACCTTAACGGGGCGGCCCTCCACTTT	NA	NA	TRBV4-1	TRBJ1-6
CASSYFTWTGGNQPQHF	TGTGCCAGCAGTTACTTCACCTGGACAGGGGGAAATCAGCCCCAGCATTTT	TRBD1	NA	TRBV6-2/TRBV6-3	TRBJ1-5
CASTPGGATEKLFF	TGTGCCAGCACCCCGGGGGGGGCAACTGAAAAACTGTTTTTT	NA	few	TRBV7-9	TRBJ1-4
CASSFRASSDTQYF	TGTGCCAGCAGCTTTCGGGCTAGTAGCGATACGCAGTATTTT	NA	few	TRBV11-2	TRBJ2-3
CASQDPGRNTEAFF	TGTGCCAGCCAGGACCCGGGGAGGAACACTGAAGCTTTCTTT	NA	many	TRBV28	TRBJ1-1
CASSLEPDSTYEQYF	TGTGCCAGCAGCTTAGAACCGGACTCGACCTACGAGCAGTACTTC	NA	few	TRBV7-2	TRBJ2-7
CASSSYSGGGRNEQFF	TGTGCCAGCAGCTCGTATAGCGGGGGGGGCCGCAATGAGCAGTTCTTC	TRBD2	few	TRBV7-9	TRBJ2-1
CASSYSIGYGYTF	TGTGCCAGCAGTTACTCGATCGGCTATGGCTACACCTTC	NA	few	TRBV6-6	TRBJ1-2
CASSFFPLAGALSSYNEQFF	TGTGCCAGCAGTTTCTTCCCCCTAGCGGGGGCCTTGAGCTCCTACAATGAGCAGTTCTTC	TRBD2	NA	TRBV27	TRBJ2-1
CASSGKGPGGTLGRQPQHF	TGTGCCAGCAGTGGAAAGGGGCCGGGTGGGACGCTCGGTCGTCAGCCCCAGCATTTT	NA	NA	TRBV6-1	TRBJ1-5
CASSLLTGYYGYTF	TGTGCCAGCAGCTTGTTGACCGGGTACTATGGCTACACCTTC	NA	NA	TRBV7-9	TRBJ1-2
CASSLAGASSYNEQFF	TGTGCCAGCAGCTTGGCAGGGGCCAGCTCCTACAATGAGCAGTTCTTC	NA	few	TRBV7-8	TRBJ2-1
CAQEALSEAFF	TGTGCCCAAGAAGCCTTAAGTGAAGCTTTCTTT	NA	once	TRBV12-3/TRBV12-4	TRBJ1-1
CASSIRILNTEAFF	TGTGCCAGCAGTATACGGATTTTGAACACTGAAGCTTTCTTT	NA	NA	TRBV6-2/TRBV6-3	TRBJ1-1
CASSYSTGSGNTIYF	TGTGCCAGCAGTTACTCGACCGGCTCTGGAAACACCATATATTTT	NA	NA	TRBV6-5	TRBJ1-3
CASSPGQGHGYTF	TGTGCCAGCAGTCCCGGGCAGGGACATGGCTACACCTTC	NA	few	TRBV6-2/TRBV6-3	TRBJ1-2
CASSLIGQGNGGYTF	TGTGCCAGCAGCTTAATCGGACAGGGTAACGGTGGCTACACCTTC	TRBD1	few	TRBV7-9	TRBJ1-2
CASSPAGTGEAQHF	TGTGCCAGCAGCCCTGCCGGGACAGGGGAGGCCCAGCATTTT	TRBD1	many	TRBV7-2	TRBJ1-5
CASSDSTGMNEQFF	TGCGCCAGCAGTGACAGTACAGGGATGAATGAGCAGTTCTTC	NA	NA	TRBV10-1	TRBJ2-1
CASSLDGVGAQPQHF	TGTGCCAGCAGCTTAGACGGGGTGGGGGCTCAGCCCCAGCATTTT	NA	few	TRBV7-2	TRBJ1-5
CASSLEGQETQYF	TGTGCCAGCAGCTTAGAAGGACAAGAGACCCAGTACTTC	NA	many	TRBV7-8	TRBJ2-5
CASSAWAQAGNTIYF	TGTGCCAGCAGCGCTTGGGCACAGGCTGGAAACACCATATATTTT	NA	NA	TRBV7-6	TRBJ1-3